The clone carrying this T cell receptor beta chain has only one observation. Its antigen is unidentified. Enrolled patients, whose metastatic non-small-cell lung cancer was chemo-refractory, received focal radiation plus CTLA-4 blockade with ipilimumab. The source of the sample is a study of radiotherapy plus CTLA-4 blockade in lung cancer. In the study overall: In about 20% of patients, objective responses were seen; roughly 28% had disease control. Whole-study results and caveats: Increased serum interferon-beta after radiation also reportedly predicted response strongly. Tumor-origin TCR clones grew in blood after radiotherapy plus ipilimumab.

J gave up 5 bases and V 0 bases, and 5 bases lay outside the gene matches. Germline CDR1 is LGHNA and CDR2 is YNFKEQ. This CDR3 is 15 amino acids long. TCRdb's copy holds only in-frame clones and misses some; the assay was immunoSEQ multiplex PCR. This table has more than 90,000 clones, 88% appearing once. This sequence was found in a human donor with non-small cell lung cancer that progressed on radiotherapy plus ipilimumab. The rearrangement joins TRBV4-2 to TRBJ2-7; 9 positions agree with TRBD2. Sequencing was performed on peripheral blood, taken from a patient treated with radiotherapy plus ipilimumab. CDR3 nucleotides: TGTGCCAGCAGCCAAGATCAGCTAGCGGGAAACGAGCAGTACTTC. As protein: CASSQDQLAGNEQYF.